The sequence of this T cell receptor (beta chain) was determined in a study of T-cell reconstitution after alpha-beta-depleted transplantation in children. Germline loops: CDR1 SGHRS, CDR2 YFSETQ. CDR3 length: 16 amino acids. Trimming took 1 base from V and 1 from J, leaving 13 bases between them. Researchers prepared the TCRbeta library using unique molecular identifiers, the study reports. TCRdb independently ran MiXCR on the PCR reads; one entry per CDR3 protein. This sample has roughly 590,000 distinct CDR3 sequences, with 16% found just once. This clonotype was counted between two and nine times.

The receptor's source is a human donor who donated a stem cell graft to a child with acute myeloid leukemia. The gene calls are TRBV5-1 and TRBJ2-3; tentatively, D is TRBD2 (6 bases). The material sequenced was PBMCs from the stem cell graft donor, taken from the stem cell graft. The CDR3 nucleotides are TGCGCCAGCAGCTTGAGTGGTAGCGGTGGCACAGATACGCAGTATTTT. This encodes CASSLSGSGGTDTQYF.